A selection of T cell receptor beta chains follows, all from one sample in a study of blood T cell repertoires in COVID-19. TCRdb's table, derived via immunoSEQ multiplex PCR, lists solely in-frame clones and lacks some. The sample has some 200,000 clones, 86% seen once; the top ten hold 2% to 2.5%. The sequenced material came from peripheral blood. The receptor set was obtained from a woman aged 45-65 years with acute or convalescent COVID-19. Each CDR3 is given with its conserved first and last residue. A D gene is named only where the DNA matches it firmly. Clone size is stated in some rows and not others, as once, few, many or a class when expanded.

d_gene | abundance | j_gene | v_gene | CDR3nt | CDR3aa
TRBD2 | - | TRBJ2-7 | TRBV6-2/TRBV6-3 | TGTGCCAGCAGTTACGTGGGACTAGCGGTAACCTACGAGCAGTACTTC | CASSYVGLAVTYEQYF
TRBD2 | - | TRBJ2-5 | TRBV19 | TGTGCCAGTAGTATAGCTAGCGGGAGAGGTGAGACCCAGTACTTC | CASSIASGRGETQYF
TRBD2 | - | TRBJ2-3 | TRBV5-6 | TGTGCCAGCAGCTTGAGTCTAGCGGGAGTCGGGGATACGCAGTATTTT | CASSLSLAGVGDTQYF
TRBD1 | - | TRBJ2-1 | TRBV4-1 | TGCGCCAGCAGCCAAGTGGGACAGGGCAACAATGAGCAGTTCTTC | CASSQVGQGNNEQFF
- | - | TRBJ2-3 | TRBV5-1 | TGCGCCAGCAGTTCACGCAGGGAGGAAGATACGCAGTATTTT | CASSSRREEDTQYF
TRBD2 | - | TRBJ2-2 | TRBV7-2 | TGTGCCAGCAGCATGACTAGCGGATCGAACACCGGGGAGCTGTTTTTT | CASSMTSGSNTGELFF
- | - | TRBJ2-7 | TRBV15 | TGTGCCACCAGCGTTCAGGAGGGAACCGAGCAGTACTTC | CATSVQEGTEQYF
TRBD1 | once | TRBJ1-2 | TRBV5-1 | TGCGCCAGCAGTTTCGACAGGGTGAACTATGGCTACACCTTC | CASSFDRVNYGYTF
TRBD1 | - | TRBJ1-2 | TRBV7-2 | TGTGCCAGCAGCTTAGGTCAAAGGGGGCTGGATGGCTACACCTTC | CASSLGQRGLDGYTF
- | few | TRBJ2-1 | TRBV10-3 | TGTGCCATCAGTGACGGGGGTTGGAATGAGCAGTTCTTC | CAISDGGWNEQFF
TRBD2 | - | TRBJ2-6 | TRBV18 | TGTGCCAGCTCACCCCGGGAGGGTGGGGCCAACGTCCTGACTTTC | CASSPREGGANVLTF
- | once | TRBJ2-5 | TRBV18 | TGTGCCAGCTCCTCGAGCCTCCAAGAGACCCAGTACTTC | CASSSSLQETQYF
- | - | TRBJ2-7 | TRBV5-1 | TGCGCCAGCAGTACAGGGAACCCCCACGAGCAGTACTTC | CASSTGNPHEQYF
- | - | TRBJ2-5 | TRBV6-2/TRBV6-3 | TGTGCCAGCAGTCCAGGTCAAGAGACCCAGTACTTC | CASSPGQETQYF
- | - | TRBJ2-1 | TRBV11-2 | TGTGCCAGCAGCCTAAGGAGGACCTCCTACAATGAGCAGTTCTTC | CASSLRRTSYNEQFF
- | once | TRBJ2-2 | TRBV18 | TGTGCCAGCTCACCATCTGGCAGTCCCGGGGAGCTGTTTTTT | CASSPSGSPGELFF
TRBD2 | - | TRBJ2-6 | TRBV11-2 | TGTGCCAGCAGCTTAGGGGGACTAGCGGGTCAATCTGGGGCCAACGTCCTGACTTTC | CASSLGGLAGQSGANVLTF
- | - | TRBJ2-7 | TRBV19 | TGTGCCAGTAGAGGAGGGGACGGACGGCAGTACTTC | CASRGGDGRQYF
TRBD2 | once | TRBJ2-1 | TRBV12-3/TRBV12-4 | TGTGCCAGCAACTCTCGGGGGGGCAATGAGCAGTTCTTC | CASNSRGGNEQFF
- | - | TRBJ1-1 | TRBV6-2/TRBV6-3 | TGTGCCAGCAGTCTTCGGTACACTGAAGCTTTCTTT | CASSLRYTEAFF
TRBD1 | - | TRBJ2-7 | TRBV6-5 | TGTGCCAGCATGAAGGGACAGGGGGCTTACGGCGAGCAGTACTTC | CASMKGQGAYGEQYF
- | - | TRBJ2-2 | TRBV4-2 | TGTGCCAGCAGCCAAGATTCCGGCAGGGTTCGGGCCGGGGAGCTGTTTTTT | CASSQDSGRVRAGELFF
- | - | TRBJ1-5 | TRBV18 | TGTGCCAGCTCACCCTTAGTCAATCAGCCCCAGCATTTT | CASSPLVNQPQHF
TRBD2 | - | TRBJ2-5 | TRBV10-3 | TGTGCCATCAGTGAGTCAACGGGAGGGCTGGAGACCCAGTACTTC | CAISESTGGLETQYF
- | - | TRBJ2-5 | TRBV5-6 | TGTGCCAGCAGCTTACCAGGGCCAGAGACCCAGTACTTC | CASSLPGPETQYF
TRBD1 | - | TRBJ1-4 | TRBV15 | TGTGCCACCAGCAGAGAATTGCGGACAGGTGAAAAACTGTTTTTT | CATSRELRTGEKLFF
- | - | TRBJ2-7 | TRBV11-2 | TGTGCCAGCAGCTTGATAATTGACGGGGAGCAGTACTTC | CASSLIIDGEQYF
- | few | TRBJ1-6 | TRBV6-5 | TGTGCCAGCCGCCTACAGATCTATAATTCACCCCTCCACTTT | CASRLQIYNSPLHF
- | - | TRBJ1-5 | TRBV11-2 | TGTGCCAGCAGGGCGGGACCCCCGGAGCACCAGCATTTT | CASRAGPPEHQHF
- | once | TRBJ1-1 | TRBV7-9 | TGTGCCAGCAGCGCGGACACCCGTGAAGCTTTCTTT | CASSADTREAFF
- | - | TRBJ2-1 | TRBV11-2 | TGTGCCAGCAGCTTAGGGTCTAGCTACAATGAGCAGTTCTTC | CASSLGSSYNEQFF
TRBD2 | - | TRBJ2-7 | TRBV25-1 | TGTGCCAGCAGTGACGGCCTAGCGGGGTTAGACGAGCAGTACTTC | CASSDGLAGLDEQYF
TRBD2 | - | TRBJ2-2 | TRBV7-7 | TGTGCCAGCAGCTTAGAAACGGCGGGGGGGCGAGCCGGGGAGCTGTTTTTT | CASSLETAGGRAGELFF
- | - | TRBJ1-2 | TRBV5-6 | TGTGCCAGCAGCTTGGTAGACAGGTACATCTATGGCTACACCTTC | CASSLVDRYIYGYTF
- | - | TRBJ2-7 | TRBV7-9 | TGTGCCAGCAGGGCCGACAGTCACTACGGGGAGCAGTACTTC | CASRADSHYGEQYF
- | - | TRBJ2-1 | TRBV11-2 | TGTGCCAGCAGCGAAATCTTCCCGGGACTGAAACACAATGAGCAGTTCTTC | CASSEIFPGLKHNEQFF
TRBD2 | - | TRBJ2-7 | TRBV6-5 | TGTGCCAGCAGCCCATGGACTAGCGGTACCTACGAGCAGTACTTC | CASSPWTSGTYEQYF
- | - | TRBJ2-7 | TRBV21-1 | TGTGCCAGCAGCAAACGGACAGGGGGGGGGATTTACGAGCAGTACTTC | CASSKRTGGGIYEQYF
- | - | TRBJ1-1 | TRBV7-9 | TGTGCCAGCAGTCCCTACGCGACTGAAGCTTTCTTT | CASSPYATEAFF
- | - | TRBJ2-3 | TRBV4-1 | TGCGCCAGCAGCCAGAACCACGGGAGCATTGTGGATACGCAGTATTTT | CASSQNHGSIVDTQYF
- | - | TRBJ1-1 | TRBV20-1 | TGCAGTGCCCGGGGGGGAATTGAAGCTTTCTTT | CSARGGIEAFF
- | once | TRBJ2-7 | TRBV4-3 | TGCGCCAGCAGCCAAGATCGGGGATTGGAGCAGTACTTC | CASSQDRGLEQYF
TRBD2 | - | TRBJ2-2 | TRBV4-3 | TGCGCCAGCAGCCAAACTCGGGAGGCCGGGGAGCTGTTTTTT | CASSQTREAGELFF
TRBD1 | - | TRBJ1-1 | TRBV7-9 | TGTGCCAGCAGCTTAGGGACAGGGGAGACCACTGAAGCTTTCTTT | CASSLGTGETTEAFF
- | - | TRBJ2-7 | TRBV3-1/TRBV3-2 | TGTGCCAGCAGTCCAGCCCCGGGGTTACGGGAGCAGTACTTC | CASSPAPGLREQYF
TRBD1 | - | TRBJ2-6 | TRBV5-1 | TGCGCCAGCAGCCCTGGACAGGGAGTAACTGGGGCCAACGTCCTGACTTTC | CASSPGQGVTGANVLTF
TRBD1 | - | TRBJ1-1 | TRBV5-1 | TGCGCCAGCAGCGGGGACAGCCTACTTGGTGAAGCTTTCTTT | CASSGDSLLGEAFF
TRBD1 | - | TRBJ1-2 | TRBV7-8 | TGTGCCAGCAGCTGGGCGGGACAGGGAAACTATGGCTACACCTTC | CASSWAGQGNYGYTF
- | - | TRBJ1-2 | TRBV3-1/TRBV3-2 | TGTGCCAGCAGCCAAGATGACAGCTATGGCTACACCTTC | CASSQDDSYGYTF
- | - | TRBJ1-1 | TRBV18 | TGTGCCAGCTCACCACCACAGACTATGAACACTGAAGCTTTCTTT | CASSPPQTMNTEAFF
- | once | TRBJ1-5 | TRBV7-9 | TGTGCCAGCAGCTCCCCCCAGGGGCCCCAGCATTTT | CASSSPQGPQHF
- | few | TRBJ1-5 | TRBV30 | TGTGCCTGGAGCACAGGGAGCGGGAGTCAGCCCCAGCATTTT | CAWSTGSGSQPQHF
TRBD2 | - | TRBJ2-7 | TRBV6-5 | TGTGCCAGCAGTTTCCGACTAGCGGGAGATTACGAGCAGTACTTC | CASSFRLAGDYEQYF
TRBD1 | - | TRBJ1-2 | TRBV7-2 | TGTGCCAGCAGCTGGACAGGGGGCCAGGGCTATGGCTACACCTTC | CASSWTGGQGYGYTF
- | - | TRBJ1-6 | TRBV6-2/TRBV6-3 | TGTGCCAGCAGTTCGTTCTTAAGGAGCTCACCCCTCCACTTT | CASSSFLRSSPLHF
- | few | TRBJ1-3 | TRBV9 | TGTGCCAGCAGCGTAGAATCGGTGGGGGCTCGTGGAAACACCATATATTTT | CASSVESVGARGNTIYF
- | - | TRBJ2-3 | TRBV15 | TGTGCCACCAGCAGAGCCGTGAGCACAGATACGCAGTATTTT | CATSRAVSTDTQYF
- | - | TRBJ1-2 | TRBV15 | TGTGCCACCAGCAGAGATCTGAGGGTCGGCTACACCTTC | CATSRDLRVGYTF
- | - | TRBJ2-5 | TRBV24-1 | TGTGCCACCAGTGATCCCTCTGAGGGAGGAGAGACCCAGTACTTC | CATSDPSEGGETQYF
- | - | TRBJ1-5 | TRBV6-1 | TGTGCCAGCAGTGACAGCCTCGGGGGTCAGCCCCAGCATTTT | CASSDSLGGQPQHF